One T cell receptor beta chain is described in this entry. This sample was included in a study of Ad26.COV2.S vaccination and SARS-CoV-2 variants. Overall study: Dosing was one shot or two shots 56 days apart.

Treatment described: roughly 19 received Ad26.COV2.S at low or high dose, single or two shots; several received placebo; per-sample allocation not given. Specimen acquisition occurred on day 63 following the initial vaccine or placebo injection. The CDR3 runs 14 residues. With V trimmed by 6 bases and J by 7 bases, 5 bases remained unmatched. CDR1 MNHEY and CDR2 SVGAGI come from the germline V gene. Libraries were prepared by immunoSEQ multiplex PCR; TCRdb keeps only in-frame clonotypes and omits some of them. The sample holds 300,000 to 400,000 clones; around 90% are singletons and the top ten take roughly 3.2%.

The sequencing used peripheral blood, collected in a trial of Ad26.COV2.S vaccine versus placebo. The receptor was derived from a person aged 18 to 65 who received the Ad26.COV2.S COVID-19 vaccine or a placebo. The chain uses TRBV6-5 and TRBJ1-6, with 8 bases aligning to TRBD1. This CDR3 reads CASRMTGENSPLHF. CDR3 coding DNA: TGTGCCAGCAGGATGACAGGGGAAAATTCACCCCTCCACTTT.